This T cell receptor (beta chain) stems from a study of shared clonotypes between healthy human individuals. Repertoires were generated with immunoSEQ multiplex PCR, while TCRdb's copy carries only in-frame clones and drops some. The data show more than 1,200,000 clones, around 98.5% seen once. Study results and caveats: Researchers found naive subsets generally carried larger estimated richness than memory subsets. Enrolling few donors narrowed the genetic and exposure-history diversity that was represented.

On this clone: Its target is unknown.

All of the donors resided in Nashville, Tennessee, and each was a Caucasian adult. CD45RA-negative memory and CD45RA+ naive subsets were split from the CD4+ cells. This CDR3 region has 15 residues. Germline CDR1 reads KGHSH; CDR2 reads LQKENI. The V end was cut by 3 bases, the J end by 0 bases, with 10 bases between. This TCR came from a man under 40 in good health. The source material was naive CD4+ T cells sorted from blood. The subset here: CD45RA+ positively selected. The rearrangement links TRBV18 to TRBJ2-3; D uncertain. For the CDR3, the DNA is TGTGCCAGCTCACCCGTCGTAACTAGCACAGATACGCAGTATTTT. This translates into CASSPVVTSTDTQYF. The whole variable domain, remainder taken from reference TRBV18 and TRBJ2-3, is NAGVMQNPRHLVRRRGQEARLRCSPMKGHSHVYWYRQLPEEGLKFMVYLQKENIIDESGMPKERFSAEFPKEGPSILRIQQVVRGDSAAYFCASSPVVTSTDTQYFGPGTRLTVL.